The 24 T cell receptor beta chains in this list originate from one sample, sequenced in a study of response to subunit inactivated influenza vaccine. One entry per CDR3 protein results from TCRdb running MiXCR on the RT-PCR reads. The sample includes 500,000 to 600,000 distinct CDR3 sequences, over 9.5% of them seen just once. Material: PBMCs from blood, obtained on the day of vaccination. The receptors come from a man over 45 who received an inactivated influenza vaccine.

The chain links TRBV3-1 to TRBJ2-1, with 9 bases that match TRBD2. CDR1 and CDR2 from the germline V gene are LGHDT and YNNKEL (reference sequence). Trimming at V came to 2 bases and at J to 4 bases, leaving 6 bases not matched to a gene. The CDR3 covers 16 residues. CDR3: CASSQTGTSRYNEQFF. The CDR3 nucleotides read TGTGCCAGCAGCCAAACCGGGACTAGCAGATACAATGAGCAGTTCTTC.

The chain employs TRBV6-1 and TRBJ2-3; D is unclear. The CDR3 is 15 amino acids. V was shortened by 6 bases and J by 2 bases, with 15 bases between the two germline ends. The germline gives CDR1 MNHNS, CDR2 SASEGT. CDR3 region: CASRDSGMFTDTQYF. Written as DNA, the CDR3 is TGTGCCAGCAGAGATTCTGGGATGTTCACAGATACGCAGTATTTT.

The chain has TRBV29-1 and TRBJ2-3; the D gene is possibly TRBD2 (5 bases). The CDR3 runs to 10 residues. The germline V gene has CDR1 SQVTM and CDR2 ANQGSEA. The V end lost 4 bases, the J end lost 10 bases, and 9 bases lay between the germline ends. The CDR3: CSVGLAPQYF. Written as DNA, the CDR3 is TGCAGCGTTGGCCTAGCCCCGCAGTATTTT.

This clonotype was detected a few times. This chain joins TRBV13 and TRBJ2-7; no definite D call. Germline V gives CDR1 PRHDT, CDR2 FYEKMQ (reference sequence). V dropped 3 bases and J dropped 2 bases, with 11 bases sitting between them. The CDR3 runs 14 residues. The DNA of the CDR3 is TGTGCCAGCAGCTTCCGGGCCTACCCCTACGAGCAGTACTTC. Protein product: CASSFRAYPYEQYF. Drawing the rest from reference TRBV13 and TRBJ2-7, the complete variable domain is AAGVIQSPRHLIKEKRETATLKCYPIPRHDTVYWYQQGPGQDPQFLISFYEKMQSDKGSIPDRFSAQQFSDYHSELNMSSLELGDSALYFCASSFRAYPYEQYFGPGTRLTVT.

In its sample, this clonotype was seen many times. This sequence joins TRBV20-1 and TRBJ2-7, with 9 bases aligning to TRBD2. Germline V gives CDR1 DFQATT, CDR2 SNEGSKA (reference sequence). V was clipped by 1 base and J by 4 bases; unmatched bases: 5. The CDR3 covers 14 residues. CDR3 loop: CSARVLAGSYEQYF. In DNA, the CDR3 is TGCAGTGCTAGAGTGCTAGCGGGAAGTTACGAGCAGTACTTC.

This chain uses TRBV3-1 with TRBJ2-7, with a tentative D call TRBD2 (6 bases). This CDR3 is built from 14 residues. The germline V and J ends were trimmed by 2 bases and 7 bases, with 15 bases remaining between them. Germline V gene lookup returns CDR1 LGHDT and CDR2 YNNKEL (reference sequence). For the CDR3, the DNA is TGTGCCAGCAGCCAACCGACTAGGTCGAGGGAGCAGTACTTC. It translates to CASSQPTRSREQYF.

V and J are TRBV29-1 and TRBJ2-5, with 10 nucleotides matching TRBD2. V shed 7 bases, J shed 7 bases, and the junction held 12 bases outside the gene matches. Germline-derived CDR1 and CDR2 are SQVTM and ANQGSEA. The CDR3 length is 14 residues. Here the CDR3 reads CSASPSGRVGTQYF. The CDR3 region has the DNA TGCAGCGCCAGCCCCAGCGGGAGGGTTGGGACCCAGTACTTC.

This rearrangement joins TRBV28 to TRBJ2-3; 15 nucleotides line up with TRBD2. Germline V gene data show CDR1 as MDHEN and CDR2 as SYDVKM. With 4 bases clipped from V and 4 bases from J, the junction kept 12 bases outside the gene matches. The CDR3 runs 19 residues. In DNA, the CDR3 is TGTGCCAGCAGTTCCTGGACTAGCGGGGGGGTTTCTTCTCCAGATACGCAGTATTTT. This gives the protein CASSSWTSGGVSSPDTQYF.

Concerning this clonotype: A much bigger clone sits one base away, suggesting this may be a read error. The V gene is TRBV7-2, the J gene TRBJ2-7; tentatively, D is TRBD2 (7 bases). This CDR3 spans 18 amino acids. The germline gives CDR1 SGHTA, CDR2 FQGNSA. CDR3 nucleotides: TGTGCCAGCAGCTTAGCCCCCAAGGGAGGGGGGAAGGCCTACGAGCAGCACTTC. Translation gives CASSLAPKGGGKAYEQHF.

There are many counts of this clonotype. The chain carries TRBV5-1 and TRBJ2-5, with TRBD2 matching over 10 bases. Germline V gene sequence: CDR1 SGHRS, CDR2 YFSETQ. This CDR3 spans 14 amino acids. Trimming removed 3 bases from V and 2 bases from J; junction bases left unmatched: 1. CDR3 coding DNA: TGCGCCAGCAGCTCGACTAGCGGGCAAGAGACCCAGTACTTC. Amino acid sequence: CASSSTSGQETQYF.

The chain joins TRBV10-3 to TRBJ2-7; TRBD1 matches at 9 bases. The germline CDR1 and CDR2 sequences are ENHRY and SYGVKD. Trimming removed 5 bases from V and 3 bases from J; junction bases left unmatched: 5. The CDR3 runs to 14 residues. The chain's CDR3 is CAISTGGILYEQYF. Written as DNA, the CDR3 is TGTGCCATCAGTACAGGGGGCATACTCTACGAGCAGTACTTC.

This clonotype was detected many times. J is TRBJ1-2 and V is TRBV12-3 or TRBV12-4; TRBD1 might be the D (6 bases). The CDR3 loop spans 13 amino acids. V lost 7 bases, J lost 0 bases, and 9 bases lay in between. Written as DNA, the CDR3 is TGTGCCAGCACAGGGGATTCTAACTATGGCTACACCTTC. The encoded protein is CASTGDSNYGYTF.

The chain couples TRBV7-9 to TRBJ2-5; tentatively, D is TRBD1 or TRBD2 (5 bases each). Germline CDR1 reads SEHNR; CDR2 reads FQNEAQ (reference sequence). Between the trimmed V and J ends, which lost 1 base and 2 bases, there was a span of 14 bases. The length of the CDR3 is 16 residues. CDR3 sequence reads: CASSLGGSQLQETQYF. CDR3 nucleotide sequence: TGTGCCAGCAGCTTAGGGGGGTCACAATTACAAGAGACCCAGTACTTC. The whole variable domain, filled in from reference TRBV7-9 and TRBJ2-5, reads DTGVSQNPRHKITKRGQNVTFRCDPISEHNRLYWYRQTLGQGPEFLTYFQNEAQLEKSRLLSDRFSAERPKGSFSTLEIQRTEQGDSAMYLCASSLGGSQLQETQYFGPGTRLLVL.

The rearrangement links TRBV28 to TRBJ2-1; D uncertain. Germline values: CDR1 MDHEN, CDR2 SYDVKM. The CDR3 has 14 amino acids. With 4 bases removed from V and 7 bases from J, the gap between germline ends came to 14 bases. CDR3 region: CASSSLLRKNEQFF. The CDR3 DNA is TGTGCCAGCAGTTCCCTACTCCGGAAAAATGAGCAGTTCTTC.

The chain is built from TRBV7-2 and TRBJ1-5; the D is unclear. This CDR3 has 15 residues. The V end lost 1 base, the J end lost 0 bases, and 7 bases lay between the germline ends. Germline-derived CDR1 and CDR2 are SGHTA and FQGNSA. The CDR3: CASSLVTYSNQPQHF. For the CDR3, the DNA is TGTGCCAGCAGCTTAGTTACGTATAGCAATCAGCCCCAGCATTTT. Complete variable domain (other parts from reference TRBV7-2 and TRBJ1-5): GAGVSQSPSNKVTEKGKDVELRCDPISGHTALYWYRQSLGQGLEFLIYFQGNSAPDKSGLPSDRFSAERTGGSVSTLTIQRTQQEDSAVYLCASSLVTYSNQPQHFGDGTRLSIL.

This clonotype was observed many times. The chain carries TRBV24-1 and TRBJ2-1; weak D call: TRBD2 (7 bases). The CDR3 consists of 19 residues. The germline V and J ends were trimmed by 2 bases and 4 bases, with 23 bases remaining between them. Germline V gene data show CDR1 as KGHDR and CDR2 as SFDVKD. This chain's CDR3 is CATSDSAVPMSGTYNEQFF. In DNA, the CDR3 is TGTGCCACCAGTGATTCGGCGGTCCCTATGAGCGGGACATACAATGAGCAGTTCTTC.

This sequence joins TRBV7-9 and TRBJ2-3; the D gene is possibly TRBD2 (6 bases). The CDR3 has 15 residues. The germline gives CDR1 SEHNR, CDR2 FQNEAQ (reference sequence). V was pared by 3 bases and J by 4 bases, with 14 bases between. This chain's CDR3 is CASSFPRGLADTQYF. CDR3 DNA: TGTGCCAGCAGCTTCCCGAGGGGACTCGCAGATACGCAGTATTTT.

This clonotype has ten or more counts. The chain employs TRBV7-9 and TRBJ1-5; 7 nucleotides agree with TRBD1. CDR3 length equals 16 residues. The ends lost 0 bases at V and 0 bases at J; junction bases unmatched: 2. Germline assignment: CDR1 SEHNR and CDR2 FQNEAQ (reference sequence). CDR3 bases: TGTGCCAGCAGCTTAGCGGGACAGTATAGCAATCAGCCCCAGCATTTT. Encoded protein: CASSLAGQYSNQPQHF.

This clonotype has ten or more counts. The chain carries TRBV11-2 and TRBJ2-1; D possibly corresponds to TRBD2 (5 bases). The germline CDR1 and CDR2 sequences are SGHAT and FQNNGV. Trimming took off 0 bases at V and 4 bases at J, with 7 bases between the two ends. This CDR3 region has 14 residues. CDR3 region: CASSLDRTYNEQFF. The CDR3 coding sequence is TGTGCCAGCAGCTTAGACAGGACTTACAATGAGCAGTTCTTC.

This clonotype was recorded a few times. V and J are TRBV9 and TRBJ2-3; D is possibly TRBD2 (5 bases). In germline, CDR1 is SGDLS, CDR2 YYNGEE. The CDR3 is 15 residues long. V shed 0 bases and J shed 2 bases, with 10 bases lying between them. The CDR3 loop reads CASSVGRTYTDTQYF. The CDR3 bases are TGTGCCAGCAGCGTAGGACGGACTTACACAGATACGCAGTATTTT. The full variable domain, with the rest looked up from reference TRBV9 and TRBJ2-3, is DSGVTQTPKHLITATGQRVTLRCSPRSGDLSVYWYQQSLDQGLQFLIQYYNGEERAKGNILERFSAQQFPDLHSELNLSSLELGDSALYFCASSVGRTYTDTQYFGPGTRLTVL.

A few counts support this clonotype. The chain links TRBV12-3 or TRBV12-4 to TRBJ2-5, with D possibly being TRBD2 (5 bases). The CDR3 consists of 17 residues. Deletions cut 6 bases from V and 1 base from J, with 21 bases between. DNA of the CDR3: TGTGCCAGCAGGCCCCGGAGTACGGGGAATCCCCAAGAGACCCAGTACTTC. It yields the protein CASRPRSTGNPQETQYF.

This clonotype has just a few counts. This chain links TRBV2 with TRBJ1-5, with TRBD1 matching over 7 bases. CDR1 is SNHLY, CDR2 FYNNEI, per germline. Unmatched junction bases numbered 7, after V lost 8 bases and J lost 3 bases. The CDR3 consists of 14 residues. DNA for the CDR3: TGTGCCAGCGACGAGGGGGCCCTCAATCAGCCCCAGCATTTT. Protein sequence: CASDEGALNQPQHF. The full variable domain, its missing parts supplied by reference TRBV2 and TRBJ1-5, is EPEVTQTPSHQVTQMGQEVILRCVPISNHLYFYWYRQILGQKVEFLVSFYNNEISEKSEIFDDQFSVERPDGSNFTLKIRSTKLEDSAMYFCASDEGALNQPQHFGDGTRLSIL.

The chain joins TRBV11-2 to TRBJ2-7; D could derive from TRBD1 or TRBD2 (6 bases each). Germline CDR1 SGHAT, CDR2 FQNNGV. Trimming removed 5 bases at V and 3 bases at J, with 20 bases between. This CDR3 contains 16 residues. The DNA of the CDR3 is TGTGCCAGCAGCACCCCGGGGGCTTCGTTAAACTACGAGCAGTACTTC. Protein sequence: CASSTPGASLNYEQYF.

A few counts support this clonotype. CDR3 DNA: TGTGCCAGCAGCTTATTTAACGAGCGGGAGTCTGTTGAGCAGTTCTTC. Its translation: CASSLFNERESVEQFF. The chain has TRBV7-8 and TRBJ2-1, with 8 bases aligning to TRBD2. Germline assignment: CDR1 SGHVS and CDR2 FQNEAQ. The CDR3 sequence is 16 residues long. V shed 2 bases and J 9 bases; nucleotides not matched to a gene: 12. The full variable domain, completed using reference TRBV7-8 and TRBJ2-1, is GAGVSQSPRYKVAKRGQDVALRCDPISGHVSLFWYQQALGQGPEFLTYFQNEAQLDKSGLPSDRFFAERPEGSVSTLKIQRTQQEDSAVYLCASSLFNERESVEQFFGPGTRLTVL.